This T cell receptor beta chain emerged from a study of monozygotic twins with inflammatory bowel disease. Study-wide points: The authors could not tell different T cell subtypes apart. Especially where disease activity was present, IBD patients had fewer clonotypes in common with others than healthy twins did. Lower TCRbeta diversity (inverse Simpson) was seen in IBD patients than in healthy co-twins.

Germline V lookup: CDR1 MNHEY, CDR2 SVGAGI. This CDR3 contains 15 residues. The team made cDNA by running eight separate reactions for each sample. TCRdb derives one entry per CDR3 protein from the 5' RACE reads, leaving out DNA. The sample totals 300,000 to 350,000 distinct CDR3 sequences. Notes on this clonotype: Its antigen is as yet unknown.

The material sequenced was blood. This receptor was taken from a human donor with ulcerative colitis or Crohn's disease, or a healthy co-twin of an affected twin (not recorded which). The chain is built from TRBV6-5 and TRBJ2-1. The CDR3 loop reads CASSYSGRSYNEQFF.